This is a list of T cell receptor beta chains from one sample in a study of cytomegalovirus exposure and HLA in healthy donors. The assay was immunoSEQ multiplex PCR, and TCRdb's table has in-frame clones only and misses some. In the table there are 100,000 to 150,000 clones, 76% of which are singletons. The material sequenced was PBMCs. The receptors stem from a man aged 45-65 years in good health and CMV-seronegative. Both conserved end residues are part of each CDR3. The D gene is left open where the match is weak. Where a row states a size, it is once, few, many or the class of an expanded clone; other rows omit it.

cdr3_length: 18; v_call: TRBV5-1; d_call: TRBD1; clone_size: few; j_call: TRBJ1-5; cdr3_aa: CASSRYPTGGLSNQPQHF; cdr3_nt: TGCGCCAGCAGCCGTTACCCGACAGGGGGCCTGAGCAATCAGCCCCAGCATTTT
cdr3_length: 12; v_call: TRBV7-2; d_call: -; clone_size: -; j_call: TRBJ1-2; cdr3_aa: CASSLVNGEDTF; cdr3_nt: TGTGCCAGCAGCTTGGTCAACGGTGAGGACACCTTC
cdr3_length: 14; v_call: TRBV2; d_call: TRBD1; clone_size: -; j_call: TRBJ1-2; cdr3_aa: CASRTGGGPYGYTF; cdr3_nt: TGTGCCAGCCGGACAGGGGGAGGACCCTATGGCTACACCTTC
cdr3_length: 18; v_call: TRBV11-2; d_call: TRBD2; clone_size: -; j_call: TRBJ2-2; cdr3_aa: CASSPRGSGGRETGELFF; cdr3_nt: TGTGCCAGCAGCCCGAGGGGTAGCGGGGGGCGAGAGACCGGGGAGCTGTTTTTT
cdr3_length: 16; v_call: TRBV7-9; d_call: TRBD1; clone_size: -; j_call: TRBJ2-2; cdr3_aa: CSSSLRTGGRTGELFF; cdr3_nt: TGTTCCAGCAGCTTACGGACAGGGGGCAGGACCGGGGAGCTGTTTTTT
cdr3_length: 15; v_call: TRBV4-1; d_call: -; clone_size: -; j_call: TRBJ1-1; cdr3_aa: CASSQGGGMGTEAFF; cdr3_nt: TGCGCCAGCAGTCAAGGGGGAGGGATGGGCACTGAAGCTTTCTTT
cdr3_length: 15; v_call: TRBV9; d_call: -; clone_size: -; j_call: TRBJ1-1; cdr3_aa: CASSVELGANTEAFF; cdr3_nt: TGTGCCAGCAGCGTAGAATTGGGGGCGAACACTGAAGCTTTCTTT
cdr3_length: 13; v_call: TRBV5-1; d_call: -; clone_size: -; j_call: TRBJ1-2; cdr3_aa: CASSLVGGNGYTF; cdr3_nt: TGCGCCAGCAGCTTGGTTGGGGGCAATGGCTACACCTTC
cdr3_length: 15; v_call: TRBV19; d_call: TRBD1; clone_size: once; j_call: TRBJ1-1; cdr3_aa: CASSPSTGQNTEAFF; cdr3_nt: TGTGCCAGTAGTCCCTCGACAGGGCAAAACACTGAAGCTTTCTTT
cdr3_length: 13; v_call: TRBV2; d_call: TRBD1; clone_size: -; j_call: TRBJ2-7; cdr3_aa: CASSLDRAYEQYF; cdr3_nt: TGTGCCAGCAGTCTGGACAGGGCCTACGAGCAGTACTTC
cdr3_length: 14; v_call: TRBV6-5; d_call: TRBD1; clone_size: -; j_call: TRBJ1-3; cdr3_aa: CASSSRDRRNTIYF; cdr3_nt: TGTGCCAGCAGTTCCCGGGACAGACGGAACACCATATATTTT
cdr3_length: 16; v_call: TRBV18; d_call: TRBD2; clone_size: once; j_call: TRBJ2-3; cdr3_aa: CASSPPASGVTDTQYF; cdr3_nt: TGTGCCAGCTCACCACCAGCTAGCGGGGTTACAGATACGCAGTATTTT
cdr3_length: 14; v_call: TRBV18; d_call: -; clone_size: -; j_call: TRBJ1-1; cdr3_aa: CASSPQGWNTEAFF; cdr3_nt: TGTGCCAGCTCACCCCAGGGGTGGAACACTGAAGCTTTCTTT
cdr3_length: 13; v_call: TRBV5-1; d_call: -; clone_size: once; j_call: TRBJ2-1; cdr3_aa: CASSFELLDEQFF; cdr3_nt: TGCGCCAGCAGCTTCGAACTTCTCGATGAGCAGTTCTTC
cdr3_length: 14; v_call: TRBV15; d_call: -; clone_size: few; j_call: TRBJ1-1; cdr3_aa: CATSKPPGRAEAFF; cdr3_nt: TGTGCCACCAGCAAACCCCCAGGGAGGGCTGAAGCTTTCTTT
cdr3_length: 14; v_call: TRBV5-1; d_call: TRBD2; clone_size: -; j_call: TRBJ2-1; cdr3_aa: CASSLSGGYNEQFF; cdr3_nt: TGCGCCAGCAGCTTAAGCGGGGGTTACAATGAGCAGTTCTTC
cdr3_length: 16; v_call: TRBV5-1; d_call: TRBD1; clone_size: -; j_call: TRBJ1-4; cdr3_aa: CASSNSFGTDDEKLFF; cdr3_nt: TGCGCCAGCAGCAACTCCTTCGGGACAGACGATGAAAAACTGTTTTTT
cdr3_length: 14; v_call: TRBV5-1; d_call: -; clone_size: -; j_call: TRBJ2-2; cdr3_aa: CASRVQANTGELFF; cdr3_nt: TGCGCCAGCAGGGTCCAGGCCAACACCGGGGAGCTGTTTTTT
cdr3_length: 17; v_call: TRBV4-2; d_call: TRBD1; clone_size: -; j_call: TRBJ1-1; cdr3_aa: CASSLFFDRAMNTEAFF; cdr3_nt: TGTGCCAGCAGCCTTTTTTTCGACAGGGCCATGAACACTGAAGCTTTCTTT
cdr3_length: 17; v_call: TRBV4-2; d_call: TRBD2; clone_size: -; j_call: TRBJ2-3; cdr3_aa: CASSQVGTSGSTDTQYF; cdr3_nt: TGTGCCAGCAGCCAAGTAGGGACTAGCGGGAGCACAGATACGCAGTATTTT
cdr3_length: 15; v_call: TRBV5-1; d_call: -; clone_size: -; j_call: TRBJ1-2; cdr3_aa: CASSLGPGQNNGYTF; cdr3_nt: TGCGCCAGCAGCTTGGGTCCAGGACAGAATAATGGCTACACCTTC
cdr3_length: 15; v_call: TRBV6-1; d_call: -; clone_size: -; j_call: TRBJ1-1; cdr3_aa: CASSEAVAGYTEAFF; cdr3_nt: TGTGCCAGCAGTGAAGCGGTGGCAGGGTACACTGAAGCTTTCTTT
cdr3_length: 16; v_call: TRBV7-2; d_call: TRBD1; clone_size: few; j_call: TRBJ1-2; cdr3_aa: CASSLSAAQAGGGYTF; cdr3_nt: TGTGCCAGCAGCTTAAGCGCGGCACAGGCAGGGGGTGGCTACACCTTC
cdr3_length: 15; v_call: TRBV11-3; d_call: TRBD1; clone_size: -; j_call: TRBJ2-5; cdr3_aa: CASSVGTGKMETQYF; cdr3_nt: TGTGCCAGCAGCGTAGGGACAGGGAAGATGGAGACCCAGTACTTC
cdr3_length: 12; v_call: TRBV7-9; d_call: -; clone_size: -; j_call: TRBJ2-7; cdr3_aa: CASSSATYEQYF; cdr3_nt: TGTGCCAGCAGCTCCGCCACTTACGAGCAGTACTTC
cdr3_length: 13; v_call: TRBV27; d_call: -; clone_size: -; j_call: TRBJ2-1; cdr3_aa: CASSLRGAGEQFF; cdr3_nt: TGTGCCAGCAGCCTCAGGGGGGCAGGGGAGCAGTTCTTC
cdr3_length: 14; v_call: TRBV7-6; d_call: -; clone_size: -; j_call: TRBJ2-7; cdr3_aa: CASSLGAYSYEQYF; cdr3_nt: TGTGCCAGCAGCTTAGGGGCCTACTCCTACGAGCAGTACTTC
cdr3_length: 16; v_call: TRBV6-6; d_call: -; clone_size: -; j_call: TRBJ1-5; cdr3_aa: CASSYSTGKGQQPQHF; cdr3_nt: TGTGCCAGCAGTTACTCGACGGGGAAGGGTCAACAGCCCCAGCATTTT
cdr3_length: 13; v_call: TRBV5-6; d_call: -; clone_size: -; j_call: TRBJ1-2; cdr3_aa: CASSPGGNYGYTF; cdr3_nt: TGTGCCAGCAGCCCCGGGGGAAACTATGGCTACACCTTC
cdr3_length: 14; v_call: TRBV28; d_call: TRBD1; clone_size: -; j_call: TRBJ1-3; cdr3_aa: CASSEGQPGNTIYF; cdr3_nt: TGTGCCAGCAGTGAGGGACAGCCTGGAAACACCATATATTTT
cdr3_length: 15; v_call: TRBV5-1; d_call: -; clone_size: -; j_call: TRBJ2-6; cdr3_aa: CASSLQGPGANVLTF; cdr3_nt: TGCGCCAGCAGCTTGCAGGGGCCCGGGGCCAACGTCCTGACTTTC
cdr3_length: 17; v_call: TRBV5-4; d_call: -; clone_size: -; j_call: TRBJ1-4; cdr3_aa: CASSPADSRTTNEKLFF; cdr3_nt: TGTGCCAGCAGCCCGGCGGACTCTCGGACTACTAATGAAAAACTGTTTTTT
cdr3_length: 16; v_call: TRBV7-8; d_call: -; clone_size: -; j_call: TRBJ1-6; cdr3_aa: CASSLERRGRDSPLHF; cdr3_nt: TGTGCCAGCAGCTTAGAACGGCGGGGGAGGGATTCACCCCTCCACTTT
cdr3_length: 15; v_call: TRBV5-1; d_call: -; clone_size: -; j_call: TRBJ2-7; cdr3_aa: CASSLAAGSSYEQYF; cdr3_nt: TGCGCCAGCAGCTTGGCTGCCGGGTCCTCCTACGAGCAGTACTTC
cdr3_length: 14; v_call: TRBV19; d_call: TRBD1; clone_size: -; j_call: TRBJ2-2; cdr3_aa: CASSESGGPGELFF; cdr3_nt: TGTGCCAGTAGTGAATCAGGGGGCCCCGGGGAGCTGTTTTTT
cdr3_length: 16; v_call: TRBV5-1; d_call: TRBD2; clone_size: -; j_call: TRBJ2-3; cdr3_aa: CASSLIAGDGTDTQYF; cdr3_nt: TGCGCCAGCAGCTTGATAGCGGGGGATGGCACAGATACGCAGTATTTT